These 17 T cell receptor beta chains came from one sample sequenced in a study of blood T cells in healthy people across ages (dated by TCRdb to 2013 to 2016). The library was built by means of 5' RACE. The data were produced on an Illumina HiSeq 2500. A second roughly 6 to 12 cycle PCR used a sample-barcoded 5' primer and a J-beta primer mix. Clones were called with MiXCR by TCRdb after fastp trimmed the public reads at Q25, and only in-frame beta chains were retained. Every distinct CDR3 protein forms one entry, paired with its most common genes and DNA. The sample table holds hundreds of thousands of distinct CDR3 sequences, of which about 55% were seen once. The ten top clones hold around 49% of the sample. The sample comprised blood. The receptors derive from a man in his sixties in good health.

This clonotype has only a few counts. The gene calls are TRBV24-1 and TRBJ2-1; D is undetermined. The CDR3 extends over 11 amino acids. CDR1 and CDR2 from the germline V gene are KGHDR and SFDVKD. Trimming stripped 0 bases from V and 12 bases from J, with 5 bases between. The CDR3 spells CATSDLQVQFF. CDR3 coding DNA: TGTGCCACCAGTGATTTGCAGGTGCAGTTCTTC.

V usage is TRBV5-6 and J usage is TRBJ2-3; 9 nucleotides match TRBD1. This CDR3 has 14 amino acids. Germline CDR1 and CDR2: SGHDT and YYEEEE. The ends lost 5 bases at V and 2 bases at J; junction bases unmatched: 3. CDR3 DNA sequence: TGTGCCAGCAGGGGGACAGGGAACACAGATACGCAGTATTTT. Its translation is CASRGTGNTDTQYF.

The chain joins TRBV20-1 to TRBJ1-2; 9 bases map to TRBD1. This CDR3 region has 18 residues. The junction had 17 bases not matched to a gene; V was cut back by 0 bases and J by 6 bases. In germline, CDR1 is DFQATT, CDR2 SNEGSKA (reference sequence). The CDR3 region is CSARESRTYRDREHGYTF. CDR3 DNA: TGCAGTGCTAGAGAGAGCCGCACCTACCGGGACAGGGAACATGGCTACACCTTC.

On this clonotype: One end of the junction is discordant with germline, which a read error may explain. J is TRBJ1-6 and V is TRBV11-2; the D is unclear. The V gene's germline CDR1 is SGHAT and CDR2 FQNNGV. The length of the CDR3 is 13 residues. The CDR3: CASSNSGSSPPHF. The CDR3, as DNA: TGTGCCAGCAGCAACAGCGGGTCTTCACCCCCCCACTTT.

The CDR3 bases are TGTGCCAGCAGCTCGGACAGGGTGGGATCACCCCTCCACTTT. Its protein is CASSSDRVGSPLHF. The chain employs TRBV7-8 and TRBJ1-6, with 8 bases fitting TRBD1. This CDR3 contains 14 residues. The germline CDR1 and CDR2 sequences are SGHVS and FQNEAQ. The junction had 6 bases not matched to a gene; V was cut back by 4 bases and J by 10 bases.

The chain combines TRBV20-1 with TRBJ2-7; D unclear. Germline CDR1 reads DFQATT; CDR2 reads SNEGSKA (reference sequence). This CDR3 has 12 amino acids. With 3 bases removed from V and 6 bases from J, the gap between germline ends came to 12 bases. The DNA for the CDR3 is TGCAGTGCTAGCCGGATCTCATCCGAGCAGTACTTC. This sequence encodes CSASRISSEQYF.

V usage is TRBV6-1 and J usage is TRBJ1-2; tentative D call: TRBD1 (6 bases). The CDR3 sequence is 14 residues long. The ends were cut back, 6 bases at V and 4 bases at J, with 15 bases in the middle. In germline, CDR1 is MNHNS, CDR2 SASEGT. CDR3 sequence reads: CASRTGFGGYGYTF. For the CDR3, the DNA is TGTGCCAGCAGAACAGGGTTCGGGGGCTATGGCTACACCTTC.

The gene calls are TRBV14 and TRBJ2-1, with TRBD2 matching over 8 bases. Germline-derived CDR1 and CDR2 are SGHDN and FVKESK. Losses at the gene ends were 3 bases for V and 9 bases for J; bases not matched to a gene: 13. This CDR3 region has 16 residues. This chain's CDR3 is CASSHQLTGTRAEQFF. CDR3 DNA sequence: TGTGCCAGCAGCCACCAACTAACCGGGACTAGAGCTGAGCAGTTCTTC.

In the case of this clonotype: This clone may be a read error of a much larger clone one base away. The V and J genes are TRBV6-1 and TRBJ2-5, with D possibly TRBD1 on 6 matching bases. The CDR3 has 14 amino acids. The V end was cut by 6 bases, the J end by 5 bases, with 16 bases between. Germline CDR1 and CDR2: MNHNS and SASEGT. The DNA for the CDR3 is TGTGCCAGCAGCCTACAGGGATTAGTGGAGACCCAGTACTTC. Residues: CASSLQGLVETQYF.

This clonotype was detected only a few times. The genes are TRBV10-2 and TRBJ1-2; 8 nucleotides agree with TRBD1. The CDR3 spans 15 residues. V lost 0 bases, J lost 2 bases, and 2 bases stayed unmatched. CDR1 is WSHSY, CDR2 SAAADI, per germline. DNA of the CDR3: TGCGCCAGCAGTGAGTCAACAGGGGGAAACTATGGCTACACCTTC. This encodes CASSESTGGNYGYTF.

The chain has TRBV4-2 and TRBJ2-3, with D possibly being TRBD2 (5 bases). Germline V gene sequence: CDR1 LGHNA, CDR2 YNFKEQ. Trimming shortened V by 1 base and J by 2 bases, and 10 bases separated the two germline ends. The CDR3 consists of 15 residues. The CDR3 protein is CASSQGAANTDTQYF. The CDR3 region has the DNA TGTGCCAGCAGCCAAGGAGCGGCTAACACAGATACGCAGTATTTT.

The chain employs TRBV7-2 and TRBJ2-4; TRBD1 is a possible D gene (6 bases). Germline lookup yields CDR1 SGHTA and CDR2 FQGNSA. The V end was cut by 5 bases, the J end by 14 bases, with 25 bases between. The CDR3 consists of 15 residues. As DNA, the CDR3 is TGTGCCAGCAGCCCCATAGCGACAGGACGCTACGAGAAGTACTTC. It codes for CASSPIATGRYEKYF.

This clonotype was observed at least ten times. The chain carries TRBV4-3 and TRBJ2-1; D may be TRBD2 (5 bases). The CDR3 covers 16 residues. Germline loops: CDR1 LGHNA, CDR2 YSLEER. V gave up 0 bases and J gave up 3 bases, with 12 bases separating them. The CDR3 bases are TGCGCCAGCAGCCAAGATTTGGCGGGCGACTACAATGAGCAGTTCTTC. Translation gives CASSQDLAGDYNEQFF.

As regards this clonotype: A much larger clone lies a single base off, so this may be a read error. The rearrangement links TRBV30 to TRBJ1-2; D may be TRBD1 (6 bases). The germline CDR1 and CDR2 sequences are GTSNPN and SVGIG (reference sequence). This CDR3 has 12 amino acids. Trimming removed 3 bases from V and 6 bases from J, with 11 bases in between. As DNA, the CDR3 is TGTGCCTGGAGCCCGGACAGCCATGGCTACACCTTC. It is translated as CAWSPDSHGYTF.

The CDR3 DNA is TGTGCCTGGAGTGAGTTGGGGGCTCCGAACTACGAGCAGTACTTC. Its translation: CAWSELGAPNYEQYF. The V and J genes are TRBV30 and TRBJ2-7; the D gene is possibly TRBD1 (6 bases). The germline CDR1 and CDR2 sequences are GTSNPN and SVGIG (reference sequence). Trimming left V 1 base short and J 3 bases short, with 16 bases between. The CDR3 sequence is 15 residues long. The full variable domain, in which reference TRBV30 and TRBJ2-7 provide the parts outside the CDR3, is SQTIHQWPATLVQPVGSPLSLECTVEGTSNPNLYWYRQAAGRGLQLLFYSVGIGQISSEVPQNLSASRPQDRQFILSSKKLLLSDSGFYLCAWSELGAPNYEQYFGPGTRLTVT.

V and J are TRBV4-3 and TRBJ2-7; 10 bases are shared with TRBD2. The J call may be wrong; the DNA end is better matched by TRBJ2-4. From germline, CDR1 is LGHNA and CDR2 YSLEER. The CDR3 runs 17 residues. DNA for the CDR3: TGCGCCAGCAGCCAAGATGTGGCTAGCGGGAGCTGGGGCATTCAGTACTTC. It translates to CASSQDVASGSWGIQYF.

This clonotype was observed a handful of times. The chain employs TRBV29-1 and TRBJ2-5, with D uncertain. The V and J ends lost 3 bases and 1 base respectively, with 12 bases between them. From germline, CDR1 is SQVTM and CDR2 ANQGSEA. CDR3 length: 14 residues. The CDR3 DNA reads TGCAGCGTTGATTCCGCTCAACGCCAAGAGACCCAGTACTTC. It codes for CSVDSAQRQETQYF.